This T cell receptor (beta chain) is drawn from a study of cytomegalovirus exposure and HLA in healthy donors. As regards this clone: Its antigen is not identified.

The study ran its PCR with 60 Vbeta and 13 Jbeta primers. Per the authors' pipeline: The authors later counted 70 million to 80 million unique TCR beta chains, 9 million to 12 million of them shared. Produced via immunoSEQ multiplex PCR; TCRdb's table is partial and in-frame only. That table gives V, J and clone size, and the DNA gave D and trimming. The data contain tens of thousands of clones, roughly 76% of them singletons. V lost 3 bases to trimming and J lost 4 bases, with 12 bases between them. Germline assignment: CDR1 MGHDK and CDR2 SYGVNS. The CDR3 sequence is 14 residues long. Study results and caveats: Among TCR sequences, most were rare, though some public TCRs appeared in many donors. Roughly even sequencing depth across donors was the assumption behind the presence/absence analyses. Later work associated fewer than 20,000 TCR beta sequences with HLA alleles at 0.05 false discovery rate.

The chain couples TRBV25-1 to TRBJ1-2, with a weak D call TRBD1 (5 bases). This clonotype originated in a male donor in good health and CMV-seronegative. Input material: PBMCs. CDR3 DNA: TGTGCCAGCAGTGACAGCCCAGGGATCTATGGCTACACCTTC. Translation: CASSDSPGIYGYTF.